Below are 30 T cell receptor beta chains sequenced from a single sample in a study of Tregs in tolerant kidney transplant recipients. The assay was immunoSEQ multiplex PCR, and TCRdb's table has in-frame clones only and misses some. Of 69,000 or so clones in the sample, roughly nine tenths were seen once. The specimen was CD4+ T cells from blood, collected before the transplant. The source is a human donor who received a combined kidney and bone marrow transplant.

The chain uses TRBV7-9 and TRBJ2-1; 11 bases are a match to TRBD2. Germline V gene lookup returns CDR1 SEHNR and CDR2 FQNEAQ (reference sequence). J was trimmed by 7 bases and V by 1 base; bases with no gene match: 3. CDR3 length: 15 amino acids. The CDR3 bases are TGTGCCAGCAGCTTAGTAGCGGGAGGGCCAAATGAGCAGTTCTTC. Protein product: CASSLVAGGPNEQFF.

V gene TRBV5-1 combines with J gene TRBJ2-7; D perhaps matches TRBD1 (6 bases). The germline gives CDR1 SGHRS, CDR2 YFSETQ. The CDR3 is 14 amino acids. Trimming removed 2 bases from V and 6 bases from J, with 15 bases in between. DNA of the CDR3: TGCGCCAGCAGCTTCGCCGGGACACTCCCCGAGCAGTACTTC. This encodes CASSFAGTLPEQYF.

About this clone: This CDR3 is also generated by other DNA sequences in the sample. The chain is built from TRBV20-1 and TRBJ2-1; D gene uncertain. V was pared by 6 bases and J by 3 bases, with 6 bases between. There are 11 residues in the CDR3. Germline CDR1 is DFQATT and CDR2 is SNEGSKA (reference sequence). For the CDR3, the DNA is TGCAGTGCGCCAGGCTACAATGAGCAGTTCTTC. Its translation is CSAPGYNEQFF.

This chain connects TRBV28 to TRBJ2-5; 8 nucleotides line up with TRBD1. Germline V gene lookup returns CDR1 MDHEN and CDR2 SYDVKM. V lost 3 bases, J lost 6 bases, and 3 bases stayed unmatched. This CDR3 has 13 residues. In DNA, the CDR3 is TGTGCCAGCAGTTTCGACAGGGGCCAGACCCAGTACTTC. As protein: CASSFDRGQTQYF.

The genes are TRBV28 and TRBJ1-4, with unresolved D. The CDR3 spans 14 residues. The germline V and J ends were trimmed by 8 bases and 0 bases, with 10 bases remaining between them. Germline values: CDR1 MDHEN, CDR2 SYDVKM. The CDR3 DNA is TGTGCCAGCGCGACTGATGCAACTAATGAAAAACTGTTTTTT. Amino acids: CASATDATNEKLFF.

The chain couples TRBV29-1 to TRBJ2-4; D is unclear. Germline V CDR1 and CDR2: SQVTM, ANQGSEA. Between the trimmed V and J ends, which lost 2 bases and 3 bases, there was a span of 17 bases. The CDR3 spans 16 residues. The CDR3: CSVETVAQPNKNIQYF. CDR3 bases: TGCAGCGTTGAAACAGTCGCACAACCGAACAAAAACATTCAGTACTTC.

The chain uses TRBV28 and TRBJ2-2, with TRBD2 identical over 9 bases. CDR1 and CDR2 from the germline V gene are MDHEN and SYDVKM. Unmatched junction bases numbered 4, after V lost 5 bases and J lost 0 bases. The CDR3 contains 16 residues. In nucleotides, the CDR3 is TGTGCCAGCAGTCAGATAGCGGGAGCGAACACCGGGGAGCTGTTTTTT. Its protein product is CASSQIAGANTGELFF.

The chain is built from TRBV11-2 and TRBJ2-4, with 9 bases that match TRBD1. The V segment lost 3 bases and the J segment 0 bases; nucleotides outside the gene matches: 9. The CDR3 is 18 amino acids. CDR1 SGHAT and CDR2 FQNNGV come from the germline V gene. The CDR3 loop is CASSFMGQGWLAKNIQYF. CDR3 DNA: TGTGCCAGCAGCTTCATGGGACAGGGATGGCTAGCCAAAAACATTCAGTACTTC.

The chain employs TRBV6-6 and TRBJ1-2, with D possibly matching TRBD1 (5 bases). Looked up from germline, CDR1 is MNHNY and CDR2 is SVGAGI (reference sequence). The V gene lost 4 bases and the J gene lost 4 bases, with 13 bases spanning the gap. The CDR3 covers 14 residues. The CDR3 nucleotides read TGTGCCAGCAGTTCCGAACAGGCCTCCTATGGCTACACCTTC. This sequence encodes CASSSEQASYGYTF.

The V and J genes are TRBV9 and TRBJ2-1; the match to TRBD1 covers 9 bases. Germline lookup yields CDR1 SGDLS and CDR2 YYNGEE. The junction had 6 bases not matched to a gene; V was cut back by 3 bases and J by 5 bases. The length of the CDR3 is 15 residues. The CDR3 is CASSGGGQGHNEQFF. DNA for the CDR3: TGTGCCAGCAGCGGAGGTGGACAGGGGCACAATGAGCAGTTCTTC.

The rearrangement uses TRBV19 and TRBJ1-5; D gene uncertain. The germline V gene encodes CDR1 LNHDA and CDR2 SQIVND (reference sequence). CDR3 size: 15 residues. Trimming removed 2 bases from V and 4 bases from J, with 12 bases in between. This chain's CDR3 is CASSINSDFNQPQHF. CDR3 DNA sequence: TGTGCCAGTAGTATAAATTCGGACTTTAATCAGCCCCAGCATTTT.

In this sample, this clone turned up a few times. Compared with germline, one end of the junction differs, possibly owing to a read error. The chain employs TRBV2 and TRBJ1-2; perhaps TRBD1 as D (6 bases). The CDR3 extends over 13 amino acids. CDR1 SNHLY and CDR2 FYNNEI come from the germline V gene. The CDR3 is CASSGPQGMFVSF. CDR3 DNA sequence: TGTGCCAGCAGTGGCCCACAGGGAATGTTCGTTTCCTTC.

This clone occurred once. This chain links TRBV9 with TRBJ2-3; TRBD2 agrees at 9 bases. This CDR3 has 18 amino acids. Germline lookup yields CDR1 SGDLS and CDR2 YYNGEE. With 4 bases clipped from V and 3 bases from J, the junction kept 15 bases outside the gene matches. The chain's CDR3 is CASSSGTSPSGGTDTQYF. The CDR3 nucleotides are TGTGCCAGCAGCTCCGGGACTAGCCCCTCGGGGGGGACAGATACGCAGTATTTT.

The chain joins TRBV5-1 to TRBJ2-7, with TRBD1 matching over 10 bases. V was clipped by 1 base and J by 4 bases; unmatched bases: 5. Germline CDR1 is SGHRS and CDR2 is YFSETQ. CDR3 length: 15 residues. The CDR3 region is CASSLTGQGVYEQYF. The CDR3 DNA follows: TGCGCCAGCAGCTTGACCGGACAGGGGGTTTACGAGCAGTACTTC.

The J gene is TRBJ2-5, the V gene TRBV7-6; perhaps TRBD2 as D (5 bases). V was shortened by 7 bases and J by 1 base, with 10 bases between the two germline ends. This CDR3 is 13 amino acids long. The germline CDR1 and CDR2 sequences are SGHVS and FNYEAQ. For the CDR3, the DNA is TGTGCCAGCATGTCGGGATTCCAAGAGACCCAGTACTTC. It codes for CASMSGFQETQYF.

The chain employs TRBV2 and TRBJ2-5; TRBD2 matches 9 bases. The V segment lost 5 bases and the J segment 1 base; nucleotides outside the gene matches: 11. This CDR3 contains 17 residues. Germline V gives CDR1 SNHLY, CDR2 FYNNEI. The CDR3 coding sequence is TGTGCCAGCAGTTATCGTCCCGGTAGCGGGGGCCAAGAGACCCAGTACTTC. Translation: CASSYRPGSGGQETQYF.

The chain uses TRBV2 and TRBJ2-4, with TRBD1 matching 9 bases. The CDR3 has 16 amino acids. Germline-derived CDR1 and CDR2 are SNHLY and FYNNEI. After removal of 0 bases from V and 9 bases from J, the junction contained 9 bases not matched to a gene. The CDR3 bases are TGTGCCAGCAGTGAAGCCTCGGGACAGGGAATAAGCATTCAGTACTTC. It is translated as CASSEASGQGISIQYF.

With regard to this clone: The DNA is left out, because the CDR3 cannot be placed on it with certainty; the CDR3 is given as TCRdb lists it. J is TRBJ2-5 and V is TRBV19; TRBD1, the table's D call, lacks a check against the DNA. The CDR3 spans 12 residues, counting both ends. Germline V CDR1 and CDR2: LNHDA, SQIVND (reference sequence). The CDR3 sequence is CASTSGKGAQYF.

The J gene is TRBJ2-1, the V gene TRBV10-3, with 14 bases aligning to TRBD2. The CDR3 is made up of 16 amino acids. Germline lookup yields CDR1 ENHRY and CDR2 SYGVKD. With V trimmed by 7 bases and J by 0 bases, 2 bases remained unmatched. The CDR3 nucleotides are TGTGCCATCATGGGGACTAGCGGGAGCTCCTACAATGAGCAGTTCTTC. Protein product: CAIMGTSGSSYNEQFF.

The gene calls are TRBV28 and TRBJ2-2; 8 positions match TRBD2. V was clipped by 5 bases and J by 6 bases; unmatched bases: 11. Germline CDR1 is MDHEN and CDR2 is SYDVKM. This CDR3 is 16 amino acids long. The DNA for the CDR3 is TGTGCCAGCAGTGGCCCTCGGGGGGGGAGGGCCGGGGAGCTGTTTTTT. This encodes CASSGPRGGRAGELFF.

This rearrangement joins TRBV5-5 to TRBJ1-4; D is undetermined. Germline CDR1 and CDR2: SGHKS and YYEKEE (reference sequence). V lost 1 base and J 1 base, leaving 8 bases between the germline ends. CDR3 length: 15 amino acids. The DNA for the CDR3 is TGTGCCAGCAGCTTGTCGGGGAGAACTAATGAAAAACTGTTTTTT. Translating gives CASSLSGRTNEKLFF.

This clone appeared a few times. V gene TRBV6-6 combines with J gene TRBJ2-3, with TRBD1 matching 12 bases. With V trimmed by 7 bases and J by 6 bases, 8 bases remained unmatched. The CDR3 loop spans 15 amino acids. Germline V gives CDR1 MNHNY, CDR2 SVGAGI (reference sequence). CDR3 loop: CASISGTGGIDTQYF. CDR3 nucleotides: TGTGCCAGCATATCCGGGACAGGGGGCATTGATACGCAGTATTTT.

The chain joins TRBV5-1 to TRBJ2-1, with D perhaps matching TRBD1 (5 bases). CDR3 size: 15 residues. Germline CDR1 and CDR2: SGHRS and YFSETQ. Trimming took off 4 bases at V and 0 bases at J, with 11 bases between the two ends. The CDR3 sequence is CASSGASSSYNEQFF. In DNA form, the CDR3 reads TGCGCCAGCAGCGGGGCTTCTAGCTCCTACAATGAGCAGTTCTTC.

CDR3 sequence (DNA): TGTGCCAGCAGTCCCGCTAGGACACCCACAGATACGCAGTATTTT. Translated: CASSPARTPTDTQYF. The J gene is TRBJ2-3, the V gene TRBV2; a possible D gene is TRBD1 (5 bases). The CDR3 has 15 amino acids. Trimming took off 5 bases at V and 2 bases at J, with 14 bases between the two ends. Germline CDR1 is SNHLY and CDR2 is FYNNEI. The whole variable domain, remainder taken from reference TRBV2 and TRBJ2-3, is EPEVTQTPSHQVTQMGQEVILRCVPISNHLYFYWYRQILGQKVEFLVSFYNNEISEKSEIFDDQFSVERPDGSNFTLKIRSTKLEDSAMYFCASSPARTPTDTQYFGPGTRLTVL.

This sequence joins TRBV27 and TRBJ2-7, with TRBD1 matching over 8 bases. Germline V CDR1 and CDR2: MNHEY, SMNVEV (reference sequence). The CDR3 has 16 amino acids. V trimming: 5 bases; J trimming: 5 bases; junction bases outside the gene matches: 14. CDR3 DNA sequence: TGTGCCAGCAGTCCCTCCGTTGGCAGGGGGCCCCACGAGCAGTACTTC. The encoded protein is CASSPSVGRGPHEQYF.

This rearrangement joins TRBV5-1 to TRBJ2-3, with D uncertain. This CDR3 spans 12 amino acids. Per germline, CDR1 SGHRS and CDR2 YFSETQ. V lost 4 bases to trimming and J lost 2 bases, with 5 bases between them. The CDR3 spells CASSTTTDTQYF. The CDR3 region has the DNA TGCGCCAGCAGCACAACCACAGATACGCAGTATTTT.

The V and J genes are TRBV6-5 and TRBJ2-4; 11 nucleotides agree with TRBD1. After removal of 0 bases from V and 5 bases from J, the junction contained 0 bases not matched to a gene. Germline CDR1 reads MNHEY; CDR2 reads SVGAGI. The CDR3 covers 15 residues. The CDR3 sequence is CASSYSGQGENIQYF. In nucleotides, the CDR3 is TGTGCCAGCAGTTACTCGGGACAGGGGGAAAACATTCAGTACTTC.

This clone has at least ten counts. This chain connects TRBV6-6 to TRBJ2-5; 9 bases agree with TRBD1. CDR1 and CDR2 from the germline V gene are MNHNY and SVGAGI (reference sequence). This CDR3 comprises 15 residues. V lost 8 bases to trimming and J lost 4 bases; unmatched junction nucleotides: 11. The CDR3 DNA sequence: TGTGCCAGCCAACCTATGACAGGGGGTACAGAGACCCAGTACTTC. This sequence encodes CASQPMTGGTETQYF.

This chain links TRBV11-3 with TRBJ2-3; TRBD2 aligns across 9 bases. CDR1 is SGHNT and CDR2 is YENEEA in the germline V gene. V was pared by 5 bases and J by 5 bases, with 14 bases of the junction left unmatched. The CDR3 consists of 17 residues. CDR3 nucleotides: TGTGCCAGCAGCCCGGGGCTGGGCGGGAGGGCCCTAGATACGCAGTATTTT. Residues: CASSPGLGGRALDTQYF.

The J gene is TRBJ2-1, the V gene TRBV5-4; 8 bases align to TRBD2. The CDR3 sequence is 16 residues long. Per germline, CDR1 SGHNT and CDR2 YYREEE (reference sequence). V dropped 3 bases and J dropped 6; count of bases not matched to a gene: 11. The CDR3 region has the DNA TGTGCCAGCAGCTCCAAAACCGGACTAGCAGGCAATGAGCAGTTCTTC. Protein product: CASSSKTGLAGNEQFF.